Below are 22 T cell receptor beta chains sequenced from a single sample in a study of shared clonotypes between healthy human individuals. TCRdb's copy holds only in-frame clones and misses some; the assay was immunoSEQ multiplex PCR. Among about 1.1 million clones listed, about four fifths were seen once. Sequencing used memory CD4+ T cells from PBMCs. Subset noted: CD45RA-negative fraction. Receptors originate from a man aged 18 to 29 in good health. Some clones in this sample may be carry-over from other donors' samples.

V gene TRBV7-2 combines with J gene TRBJ2-7; 9 nucleotides agree with TRBD2. The CDR3 contains 15 residues. Germline V lookup: CDR1 SGHTA, CDR2 FQGNSA. J lost 2 bases, V lost 5 bases, and 7 bases had no gene match. CDR3 residues: CASSPGTSRAYEQYF. The CDR3 region has the DNA TGTGCCAGCAGCCCCGGGACTAGCAGAGCCTACGAGCAGTACTTC.

The CDR3 nucleotides are TGTGCCAGCTCACCCACCCGGGGGGGGACTCAGCCCCAGCATTTT. The encoded protein is CASSPTRGGTQPQHF. This chain uses TRBV18 with TRBJ1-5; D is perhaps TRBD1 (5 bases). Germline assignment: CDR1 KGHSH and CDR2 LQKENI. The CDR3 contains 15 residues. V gave up 3 bases and J gave up 6 bases, with 15 bases separating them.

This clone was detected once. The chain carries TRBV5-1 and TRBJ2-5; weak D call: TRBD2 (5 bases). Germline-derived CDR1 and CDR2 are SGHRS and YFSETQ. The CDR3 extends over 14 amino acids. The V end lost 2 bases, the J end lost 1 base, and 9 bases lay between the germline ends. The CDR3 DNA sequence: TGCGCCAGCAGCTTTTTAAGCGGCCAAGAGACCCAGTACTTC. This gives the protein CASSFLSGQETQYF.

The rearrangement joins TRBV6-4 to TRBJ1-2, with 9 nucleotides matching TRBD1. Trimming cost V 6 bases and J 4 bases; bases outside gene matches: 9. There are 15 residues in the CDR3. Germline loops: CDR1 MRHNA, CDR2 SNTAGT. In DNA form, the CDR3 reads TGTGCCAGCAGCCGGACAGGGGAGGGAGGCTATGGCTACACCTTC. Protein: CASSRTGEGGYGYTF.

The rearrangement links TRBV5-1 to TRBJ1-2, with D tentatively TRBD1 (6 bases). CDR1 is SGHRS, CDR2 YFSETQ, per germline. Trimming took 0 bases from V and 2 from J, leaving 11 bases between them. The CDR3 consists of 15 residues. As DNA, the CDR3 is TGCGCCAGCAGCTTGGGGACAGACGGGAACTATGGCTACACCTTC. Protein product: CASSLGTDGNYGYTF.

This clone was found once. CDR3 sequence reads: CASRERKEAFF. CDR3 sequence (DNA): TGTGCCAGCAGAGAACGAAAAGAAGCTTTCTTT. The rearrangement uses TRBV6-5 and TRBJ1-1; no firm D call. V lost 6 bases and J lost 8, with 10 bases in between. Germline V gene lookup returns CDR1 MNHEY and CDR2 SVGAGI. This CDR3 spans 11 amino acids.

The chain uses TRBV6-1 and TRBJ1-2; D is uncertain. CDR3 length: 12 residues. Trimming removed 0 bases at V and 7 bases at J, with 6 bases between. From germline, CDR1 is MNHNS and CDR2 SASEGT. The CDR3, as DNA: TGTGCCAGCAGTGAAGCTTCCGGTGGCTACACCTTC. Residues: CASSEASGGYTF.

V gene TRBV5-4 combines with J gene TRBJ2-7; a weak D match, TRBD2 (6 bases). Germline CDR1 reads SGHNT; CDR2 reads YYREEE (reference sequence). Trimming pared 4 bases from V and 6 bases from J, leaving 17 bases between. The CDR3 sequence is 14 residues long. The CDR3 is CASSLPGGLSEQYF. Here the CDR3 DNA reads TGTGCCAGCAGCCTTCCAGGAGGGCTCAGCGAGCAGTACTTC.

The gene calls are TRBV7-2 and TRBJ2-1, with 8 positions matching TRBD2. Germline loops: CDR1 SGHTA, CDR2 FQGNSA. V lost 4 bases to trimming and J lost 0 bases; unmatched junction nucleotides: 2. The CDR3 totals 15 residues. DNA for the CDR3: TGTGCCAGCAGCTCGACTAGCGCCTCCTACAATGAGCAGTTCTTC. Its protein product is CASSSTSASYNEQFF.

The chain uses TRBV18 and TRBJ2-4; 10 bases are a match to TRBD1. Losses at the gene ends were 3 bases for V and 7 bases for J; bases not matched to a gene: 9. Germline V gene sequence: CDR1 KGHSH, CDR2 LQKENI. The CDR3 has 16 residues. In DNA, the CDR3 is TGTGCCAGCTCACCTCTGACAGGGGGCGCGGGGAACATTCAGTACTTC. Its translation is CASSPLTGGAGNIQYF.

The V and J genes are TRBV5-4 and TRBJ2-1, with 7 bases lining up with TRBD2. V lost 5 bases, J lost 5 bases, and 13 bases stayed unmatched. Per germline, CDR1 SGHNT and CDR2 YYREEE (reference sequence). The CDR3 totals 16 residues. CDR3 nucleotides: TGTGCCAGCAGTCCGGTTGGAGGGAGGGCGAACAATGAGCAGTTCTTC. Its translation is CASSPVGGRANNEQFF.

The table lists this clone with a few counts. V gene TRBV10-1 combines with J gene TRBJ2-1; 7 bases are shared with TRBD2. Looked up from germline, CDR1 is WNHNN and CDR2 is SYGVQD (reference sequence). The CDR3 consists of 15 residues. V shed 4 bases and J 10 bases; nucleotides not matched to a gene: 13. CDR3 amino acids: CASSAAGAGVNEQFF. The CDR3 DNA sequence: TGCGCCAGCAGTGCCGCCGGGGCGGGAGTGAACGAGCAGTTCTTC.

The gene calls are TRBV11-2 and TRBJ1-4; possible D gene TRBD1, 5 bases. The CDR3 is 13 amino acids. The germline CDR1 and CDR2 sequences are SGHAT and FQNNGV. The V and J ends lost 6 bases and 10 bases respectively, with 15 bases between them. The chain's CDR3 is CASSSTSTGKLFF. Here the CDR3 DNA reads TGTGCCAGCAGTTCCACCAGTACAGGAAAACTGTTTTTT.

The rearrangement joins TRBV19 to TRBJ1-5; TRBD1 is a possible D gene (5 bases). The CDR3 runs 16 residues. The V and J ends lost 2 bases and 6 bases respectively, with 17 bases between them. Germline CDR1 is LNHDA and CDR2 is SQIVND (reference sequence). The CDR3 loop is CASSILEGQGGQPQHF. DNA of the CDR3: TGTGCCAGTAGTATATTGGAGGGGCAGGGAGGTCAGCCCCAGCATTTT.

The genes are TRBV7-8 and TRBJ1-2; no clear D gene. The CDR3 is 15 residues long. Trimming removed 7 bases from V and 8 bases from J, with 23 bases in between. In germline, CDR1 is SGHVS, CDR2 FQNEAQ. CDR3 region: CASTARRIGPEGYTF. Here the CDR3 DNA reads TGTGCCAGCACCGCGCGGCGTATTGGACCAGAGGGCTACACCTTC.

Points on this clone: This could be a read error, since a much larger clone is one nucleotide away. The rearrangement links TRBV5-6 to TRBJ1-2; unclear D gene. Germline V lookup: CDR1 SGHDT, CDR2 YYEEEE. This CDR3 region has 12 residues. Trimming removed 4 bases from V and 4 bases from J, with 8 bases in between. CDR3 loop: CASSLRSYGYTF. CDR3 nucleotide sequence: TGTGCCAGCAGCCTACGGTCCTATGGCTACACCTTC.

Of note for this clone: A far larger clone is one nucleotide away, so this likely arose from a read error. The DNA for the CDR3 is TGTGCCAGCAGTTGGGACAAGGGGTATGGGACTGAAGCTTTCTTT. Translating it yields CASSWDKGYGTEAFF. The V gene is TRBV6-1, the J gene TRBJ1-1, with D tentatively TRBD1 (6 bases). This CDR3 comprises 15 residues. Trimming pared 5 bases from V and 5 bases from J, leaving 18 bases between. Per germline, CDR1 MNHNS and CDR2 SASEGT.

The chain employs TRBV4-2 and TRBJ1-5; D might be TRBD1 (6 bases). The length of the CDR3 is 15 residues. Trimming took off 3 bases at V and 5 bases at J, with 14 bases between the two ends. Germline V gene lookup returns CDR1 LGHNA and CDR2 YNFKEQ. The CDR3 DNA reads as TGTGCCAGCAGCCACACAAGGGGGGAGGATCAGCCCCAGCATTTT. Its translation is CASSHTRGEDQPQHF.

Regarding this clone: This same CDR3 is encoded by further DNA sequences in the sample. The chain employs TRBV5-4 and TRBJ1-1; 8 bases fit TRBD1. The CDR3 contains 14 residues. Per the germline V gene, CDR1 is SGHNT and CDR2 is YYREEE (reference sequence). With V trimmed by 0 bases and J by 2 bases, 0 bases remained unmatched. DNA of the CDR3: TGTGCCAGCAGCTTGGCAGGGGGCAACACTGAAGCTTTCTTT. Its translation is CASSLAGGNTEAFF.

V is TRBV7-2 and J is TRBJ2-1, with TRBD1 matching 9 bases. CDR3 length: 14 amino acids. The V segment lost 5 bases and the J segment 7 bases; nucleotides outside the gene matches: 6. CDR1 and CDR2 (germline): SGHTA, FQGNSA. The CDR3 is CASSTGQGWNEQFF. The CDR3, as DNA: TGTGCCAGCAGCACGGGACAGGGATGGAATGAGCAGTTCTTC.

The V gene is TRBV5-1, the J gene TRBJ2-7; TRBD2 aligns across 10 bases. Trimming removed 4 bases from V and 6 bases from J; junction bases left unmatched: 1. Germline V gene data show CDR1 as SGHRS and CDR2 as YFSETQ. The CDR3 runs to 12 residues. CDR3 amino acids: CASSLAGAEQYF. The CDR3 DNA reads TGCGCCAGCAGCCTAGCGGGAGCCGAGCAGTACTTC.

The chain couples TRBV28 to TRBJ1-2; weak D call: TRBD1 (5 bases). V was pared by 6 bases and J by 7 bases, with 18 bases between. Germline loops: CDR1 MDHEN, CDR2 SYDVKM. This CDR3 has 14 amino acids. The CDR3 region is CASSQLGGSGGYTF. The CDR3 DNA reads TGTGCCAGCAGCCAACTCGGGGGGTCCGGTGGCTACACCTTC.